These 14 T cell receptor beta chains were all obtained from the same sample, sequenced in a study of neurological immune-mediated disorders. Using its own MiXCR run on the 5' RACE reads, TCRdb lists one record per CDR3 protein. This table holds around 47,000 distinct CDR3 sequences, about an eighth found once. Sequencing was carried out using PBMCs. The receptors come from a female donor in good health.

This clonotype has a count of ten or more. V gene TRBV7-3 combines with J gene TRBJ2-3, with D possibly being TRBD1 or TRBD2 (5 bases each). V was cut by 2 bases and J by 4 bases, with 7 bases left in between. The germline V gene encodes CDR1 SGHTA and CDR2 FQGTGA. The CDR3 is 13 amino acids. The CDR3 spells CASSLSGPDTQYF. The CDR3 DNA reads TGTGCCAGCAGCTTATCGGGGCCAGATACGCAGTATTTT.

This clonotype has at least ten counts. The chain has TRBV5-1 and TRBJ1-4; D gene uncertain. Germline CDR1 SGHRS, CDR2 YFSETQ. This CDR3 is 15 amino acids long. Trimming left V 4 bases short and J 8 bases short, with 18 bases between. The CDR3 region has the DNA TGCGCCAGCAGCGTCCGGGCAAGAGAAGGAGAAAAACTGTTTTTT. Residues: CASSVRAREGEKLFF.

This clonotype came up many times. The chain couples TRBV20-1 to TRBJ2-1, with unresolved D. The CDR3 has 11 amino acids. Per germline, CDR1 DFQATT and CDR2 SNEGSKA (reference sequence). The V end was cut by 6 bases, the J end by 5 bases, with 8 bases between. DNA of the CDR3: TGCAGTGCGAATACCCACAATGAGCAGTTCTTC. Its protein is CSANTHNEQFF.

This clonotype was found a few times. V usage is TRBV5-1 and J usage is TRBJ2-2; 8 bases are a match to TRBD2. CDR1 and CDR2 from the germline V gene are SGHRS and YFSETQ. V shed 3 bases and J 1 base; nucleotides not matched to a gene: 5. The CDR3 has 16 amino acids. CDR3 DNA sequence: TGCGCCAGCAGCTGGAGCGGGAGCGAGAACACCGGGGAGCTGTTTTTT. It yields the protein CASSWSGSENTGELFF.

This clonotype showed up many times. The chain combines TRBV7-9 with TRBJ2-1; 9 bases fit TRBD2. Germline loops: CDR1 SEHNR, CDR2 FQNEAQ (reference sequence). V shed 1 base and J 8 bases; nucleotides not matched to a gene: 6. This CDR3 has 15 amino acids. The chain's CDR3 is CASSLVAGGYDEQFF. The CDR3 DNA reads TGTGCCAGCAGCTTAGTTGCGGGAGGGTACGATGAGCAGTTCTTC.

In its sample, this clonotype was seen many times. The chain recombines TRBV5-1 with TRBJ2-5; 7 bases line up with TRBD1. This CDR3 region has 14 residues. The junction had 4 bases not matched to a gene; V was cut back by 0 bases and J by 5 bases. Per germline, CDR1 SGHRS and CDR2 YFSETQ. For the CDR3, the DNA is TGCGCCAGCAGCTTGGGACAGGGCAGGGAGACCCAGTACTTC. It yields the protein CASSLGQGRETQYF.

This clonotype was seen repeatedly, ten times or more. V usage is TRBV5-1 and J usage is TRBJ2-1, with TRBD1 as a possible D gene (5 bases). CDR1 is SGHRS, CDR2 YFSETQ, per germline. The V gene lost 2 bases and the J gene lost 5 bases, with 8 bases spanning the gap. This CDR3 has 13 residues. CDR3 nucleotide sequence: TGCGCCAGCAGCTTAAGGGGTGACAATGAGCAGTTCTTC. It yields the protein CASSLRGDNEQFF.

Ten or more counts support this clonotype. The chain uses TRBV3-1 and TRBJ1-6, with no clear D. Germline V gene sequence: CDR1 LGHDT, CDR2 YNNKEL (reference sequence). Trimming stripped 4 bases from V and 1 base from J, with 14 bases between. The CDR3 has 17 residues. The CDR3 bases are TGTGCCAGCAGCCGAGGGATCAGTGAGTCCTATAATTCACCCCTCCACTTT. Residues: CASSRGISESYNSPLHF.

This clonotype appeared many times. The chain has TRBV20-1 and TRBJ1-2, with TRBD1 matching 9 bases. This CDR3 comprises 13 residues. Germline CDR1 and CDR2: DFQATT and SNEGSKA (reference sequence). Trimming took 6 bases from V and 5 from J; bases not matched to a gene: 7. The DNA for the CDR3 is TGCAGTGCCAAACAGGGGGCAGGATATGGCTACACCTTC. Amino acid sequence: CSAKQGAGYGYTF.

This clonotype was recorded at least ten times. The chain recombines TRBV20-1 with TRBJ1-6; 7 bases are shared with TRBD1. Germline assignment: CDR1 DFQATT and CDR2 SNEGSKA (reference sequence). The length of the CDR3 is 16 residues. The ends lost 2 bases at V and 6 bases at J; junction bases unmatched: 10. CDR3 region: CSARTPTGRTNSPLHF. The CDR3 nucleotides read TGCAGTGCTAGAACCCCGACAGGGCGAACTAATTCACCCCTCCACTTT.

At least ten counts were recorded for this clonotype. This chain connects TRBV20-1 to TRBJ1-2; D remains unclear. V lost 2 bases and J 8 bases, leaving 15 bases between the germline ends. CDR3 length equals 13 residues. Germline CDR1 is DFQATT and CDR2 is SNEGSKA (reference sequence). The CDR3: CSARLDTGVGYTF. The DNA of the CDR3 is TGCAGTGCTAGACTTGATACTGGGGTCGGCTACACCTTC.

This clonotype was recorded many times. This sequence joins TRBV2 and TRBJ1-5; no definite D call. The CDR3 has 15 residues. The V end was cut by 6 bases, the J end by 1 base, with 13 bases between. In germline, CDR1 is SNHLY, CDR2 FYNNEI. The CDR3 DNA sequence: TGTGCCAGCAGCAGTGGCCCCCTGAGCAATCAGCCCCAGCATTTT. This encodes CASSSGPLSNQPQHF.

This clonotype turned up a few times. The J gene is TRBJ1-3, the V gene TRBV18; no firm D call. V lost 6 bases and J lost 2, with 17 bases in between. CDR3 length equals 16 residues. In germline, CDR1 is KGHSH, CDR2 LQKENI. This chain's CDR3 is CASSRMDMTTGNTIYF. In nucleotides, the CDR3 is TGTGCCAGCTCCCGCATGGATATGACTACTGGAAACACCATATATTTT. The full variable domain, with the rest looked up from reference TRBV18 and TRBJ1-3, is NAGVMQNPRHLVRRRGQEARLRCSPMKGHSHVYWYRQLPEEGLKFMVYLQKENIIDESGMPKERFSAEFPKEGPSILRIQQVVRGDSAAYFCASSRMDMTTGNTIYFGEGSWLTVV.

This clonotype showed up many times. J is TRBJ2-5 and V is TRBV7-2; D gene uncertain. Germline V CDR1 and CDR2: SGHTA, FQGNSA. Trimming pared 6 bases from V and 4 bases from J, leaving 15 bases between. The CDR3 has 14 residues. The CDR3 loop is CASSPIRTRETQYF. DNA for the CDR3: TGTGCCAGCAGTCCGATCCGAACCCGAGAGACCCAGTACTTC.